The clone carrying this T cell receptor (beta chain) has ten or more counts. The germline V gene has CDR1 SGHRS and CDR2 YFSETQ. V was shortened by 2 bases and J by 6 bases, with 11 bases between the two germline ends. CDR3 length: 13 residues. Regions amplified from RNA transcripts were the TCR beta CDR3 regions. Initially, a first-round RT-PCR of the TCR CDR3 employed the HTBI primer set. TCRdb ran MiXCR on the multiplex PCR reads and lists one entry per CDR3 protein. The sample lists some 350,000 distinct CDR3 sequences; approximately 20% were seen once. The data were taken from a study of T cells in Graves' hyperthyroidism and ophthalmopathy.

The V call is TRBV5-1, the J call TRBJ1-2; no firm D call. The sequenced sample consisted of blood. The receptor comes from a woman younger than 30 with Graves' hyperthyroidism. The CDR3 nucleotides read TGCGCCAGCAGCTTAACAGAATTCAATGGCTACACCTTC. This codes for CASSLTEFNGYTF.